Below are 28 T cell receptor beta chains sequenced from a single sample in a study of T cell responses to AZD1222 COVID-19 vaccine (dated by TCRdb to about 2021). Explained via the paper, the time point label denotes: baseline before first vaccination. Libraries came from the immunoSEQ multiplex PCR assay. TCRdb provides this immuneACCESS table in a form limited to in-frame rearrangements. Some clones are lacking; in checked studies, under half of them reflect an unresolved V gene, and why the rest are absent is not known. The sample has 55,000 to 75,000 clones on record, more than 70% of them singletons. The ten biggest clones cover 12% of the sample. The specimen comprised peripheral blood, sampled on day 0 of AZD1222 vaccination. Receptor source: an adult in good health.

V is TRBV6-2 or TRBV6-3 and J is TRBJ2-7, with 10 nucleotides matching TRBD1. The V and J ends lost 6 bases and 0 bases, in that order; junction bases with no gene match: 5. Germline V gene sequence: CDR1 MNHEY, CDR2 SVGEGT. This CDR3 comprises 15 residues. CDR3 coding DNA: TGTGCCAGCAGCCCCGGGACAGGGGTCTCCTACGAGCAGTACTTC. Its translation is CASSPGTGVSYEQYF.

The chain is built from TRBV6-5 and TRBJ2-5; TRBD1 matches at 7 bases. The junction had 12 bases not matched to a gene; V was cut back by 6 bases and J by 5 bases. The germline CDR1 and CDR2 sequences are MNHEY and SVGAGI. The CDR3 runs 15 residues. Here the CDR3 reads CASRGQVGLQETQYF. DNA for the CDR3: TGTGCCAGCAGAGGACAGGTTGGGTTACAGGAGACCCAGTACTTC.

CDR3 bases: TGCGCCAGTGGGGCAGGGCTTGGCTACACCTTC. Translated: CASGAGLGYTF. V and J are TRBV10-2 and TRBJ1-2, with D possibly TRBD1 on 5 matching bases. CDR3 length: 11 residues. Germline assignment: CDR1 WSHSY and CDR2 SAAADI. V dropped 9 bases and J dropped 7 bases, with 12 bases sitting between them.

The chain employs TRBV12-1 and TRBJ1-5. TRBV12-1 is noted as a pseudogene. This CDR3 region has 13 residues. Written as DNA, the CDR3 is TGTGCCAGCAGCCGGGGGGGTCGACAGCTTACGCATTTT. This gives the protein CASSRGGRQLTHF.

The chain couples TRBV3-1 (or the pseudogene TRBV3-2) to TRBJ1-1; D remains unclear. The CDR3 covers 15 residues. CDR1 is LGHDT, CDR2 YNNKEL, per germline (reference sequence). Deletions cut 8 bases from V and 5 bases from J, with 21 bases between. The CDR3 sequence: CASAWARGYFTEAFF. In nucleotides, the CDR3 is TGTGCCAGCGCATGGGCAAGAGGCTACTTTACTGAAGCTTTCTTT.

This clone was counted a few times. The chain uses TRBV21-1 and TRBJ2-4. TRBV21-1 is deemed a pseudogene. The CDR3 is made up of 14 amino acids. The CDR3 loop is CASSKDVGKNIQYF. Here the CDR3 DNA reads TGTGCCAGCAGCAAGGACGTCGGCAAAAACATTCAGTACTTC.

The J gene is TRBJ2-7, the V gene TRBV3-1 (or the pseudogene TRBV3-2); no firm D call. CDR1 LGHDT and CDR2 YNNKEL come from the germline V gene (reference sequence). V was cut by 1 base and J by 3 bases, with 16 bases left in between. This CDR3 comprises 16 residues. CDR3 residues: CASSQGRAGYNYEQYF. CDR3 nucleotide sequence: TGTGCCAGCAGCCAAGGTCGAGCAGGCTATAACTACGAGCAGTACTTC.

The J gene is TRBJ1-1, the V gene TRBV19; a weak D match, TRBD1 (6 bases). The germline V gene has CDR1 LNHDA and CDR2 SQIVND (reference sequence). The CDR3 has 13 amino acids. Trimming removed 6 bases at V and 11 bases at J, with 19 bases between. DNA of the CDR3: TGTGCCAGTAGGCAGACAGGCCCGGTTTCTGCTTTCTTT. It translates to CASRQTGPVSAFF.

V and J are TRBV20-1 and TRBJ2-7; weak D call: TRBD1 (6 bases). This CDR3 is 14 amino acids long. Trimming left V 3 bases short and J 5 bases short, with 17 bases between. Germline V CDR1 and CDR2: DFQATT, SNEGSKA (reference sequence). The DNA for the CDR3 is TGCAGTGCTAGTGGGCAGCCCTACAGGGACGAGCAGTACTTC. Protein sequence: CSASGQPYRDEQYF.

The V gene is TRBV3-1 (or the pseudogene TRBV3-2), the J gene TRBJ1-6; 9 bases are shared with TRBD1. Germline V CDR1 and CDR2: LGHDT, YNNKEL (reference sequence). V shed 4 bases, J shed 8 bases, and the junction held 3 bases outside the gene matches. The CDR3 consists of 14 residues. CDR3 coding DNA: TGTGCCAGCAGCCCGACAGGGGGTGATTCACCCCTCCACTTT. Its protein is CASSPTGGDSPLHF.

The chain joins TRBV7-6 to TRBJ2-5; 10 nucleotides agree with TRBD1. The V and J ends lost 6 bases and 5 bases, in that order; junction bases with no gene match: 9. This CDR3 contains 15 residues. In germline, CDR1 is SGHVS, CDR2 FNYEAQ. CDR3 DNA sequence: TGTGCCAGCAGTTCCGGGACAGGGGCGTGGGAGACCCAGTACTTC. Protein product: CASSSGTGAWETQYF.

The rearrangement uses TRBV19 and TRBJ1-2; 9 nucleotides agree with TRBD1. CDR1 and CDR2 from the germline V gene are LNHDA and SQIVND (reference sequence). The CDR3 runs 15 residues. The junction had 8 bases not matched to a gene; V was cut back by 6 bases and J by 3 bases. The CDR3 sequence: CASSQPGQGDYGYTF. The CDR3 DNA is TGTGCCAGTAGCCAACCGGGACAGGGTGACTATGGCTACACCTTC. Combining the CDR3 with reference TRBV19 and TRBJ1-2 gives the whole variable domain DGGITQSPKYLFRKEGQNVTLSCEQNLNHDAMYWYRQDPGQGLRLIYYSQIVNDFQKGDIAEGYSVSREKKESFPLTVTSAQKNPTAFYLCASSQPGQGDYGYTFGSGTRLTVV.

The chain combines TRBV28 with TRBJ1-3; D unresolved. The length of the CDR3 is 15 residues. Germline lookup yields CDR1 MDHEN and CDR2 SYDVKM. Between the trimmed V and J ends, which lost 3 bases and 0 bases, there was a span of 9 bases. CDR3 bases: TGTGCCAGCAGTTTCCTGCCCAGCTCTGGAAACACCATATATTTT. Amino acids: CASSFLPSSGNTIYF.

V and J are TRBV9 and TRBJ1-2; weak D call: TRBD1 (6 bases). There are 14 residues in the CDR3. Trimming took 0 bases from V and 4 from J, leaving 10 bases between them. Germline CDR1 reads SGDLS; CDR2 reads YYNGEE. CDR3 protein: CASSVGRGSYGYTF. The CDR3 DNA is TGTGCCAGCAGCGTAGGAAGGGGGAGCTATGGCTACACCTTC.

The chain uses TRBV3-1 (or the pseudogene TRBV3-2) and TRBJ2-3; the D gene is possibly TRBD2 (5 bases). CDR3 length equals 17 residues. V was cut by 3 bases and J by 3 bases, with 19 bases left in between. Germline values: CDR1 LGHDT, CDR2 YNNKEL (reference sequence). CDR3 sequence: CASSQGRRLAATDTQYF. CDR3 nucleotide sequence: TGTGCCAGCAGCCAGGGTCGTAGGCTAGCTGCAACAGATACGCAGTATTTT.

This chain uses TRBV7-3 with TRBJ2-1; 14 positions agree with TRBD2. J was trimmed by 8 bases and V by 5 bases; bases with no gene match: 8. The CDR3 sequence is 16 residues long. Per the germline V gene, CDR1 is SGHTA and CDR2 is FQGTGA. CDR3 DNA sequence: TGTGCCAGCAGCATCGGGACTAGCGGGGGTATCGATGAGCAGTTCTTC. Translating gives CASSIGTSGGIDEQFF. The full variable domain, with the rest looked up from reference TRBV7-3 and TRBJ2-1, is GAGVSQTPSNKVTEKGKYVELRCDPISGHTALYWYRQSLGQGPEFLIYFQGTGAADDSGLPNDRFFAVRPEGSVSTLKIQRTERGDSAVYLCASSIGTSGGIDEQFFGPGTRLTVL.

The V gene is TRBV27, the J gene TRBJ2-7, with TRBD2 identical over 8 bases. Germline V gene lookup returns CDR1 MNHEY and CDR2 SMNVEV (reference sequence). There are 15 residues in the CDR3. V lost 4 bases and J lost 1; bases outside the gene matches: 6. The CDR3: CASSSGLAKSYEQYF. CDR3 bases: TGTGCCAGCAGTTCCGGACTAGCCAAATCCTACGAGCAGTACTTC.

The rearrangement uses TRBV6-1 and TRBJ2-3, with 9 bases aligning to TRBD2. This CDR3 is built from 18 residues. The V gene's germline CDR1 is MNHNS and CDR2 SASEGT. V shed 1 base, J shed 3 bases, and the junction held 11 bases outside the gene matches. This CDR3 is CASSEGALAGFLTDTQYF. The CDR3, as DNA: TGTGCCAGCAGTGAAGGGGCCCTAGCGGGGTTTCTTACAGATACGCAGTATTTT.

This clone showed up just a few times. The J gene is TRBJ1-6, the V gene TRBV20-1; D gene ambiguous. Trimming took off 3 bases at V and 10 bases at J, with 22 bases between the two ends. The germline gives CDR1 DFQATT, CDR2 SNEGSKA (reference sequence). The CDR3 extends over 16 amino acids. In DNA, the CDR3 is TGCAGTGCTAGTCCGGGATTCGGGTCTGGAAGCTCACCCCTCCACTTT. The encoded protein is CSASPGFGSGSSPLHF.

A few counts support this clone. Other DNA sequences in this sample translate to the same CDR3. The CDR3 coding sequence is TGTGCCAGCAGCTTAGGGCAGAACACTGAAGCTTTCTTT. It specifies CASSLGQNTEAFF. V and J are TRBV7-3 and TRBJ1-1; D uncertain. There are 13 residues in the CDR3. Germline V gives CDR1 SGHTA, CDR2 FQGTGA. The ends were cut back, 2 bases at V and 1 base at J, with 5 bases in the middle.

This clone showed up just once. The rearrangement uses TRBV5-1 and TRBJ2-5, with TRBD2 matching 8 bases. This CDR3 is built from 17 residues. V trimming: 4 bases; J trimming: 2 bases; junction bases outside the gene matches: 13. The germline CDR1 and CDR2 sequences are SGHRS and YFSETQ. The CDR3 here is CASSVSPSGHPQETQYF. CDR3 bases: TGCGCCAGCAGCGTCTCACCTAGCGGGCACCCACAAGAGACCCAGTACTTC.

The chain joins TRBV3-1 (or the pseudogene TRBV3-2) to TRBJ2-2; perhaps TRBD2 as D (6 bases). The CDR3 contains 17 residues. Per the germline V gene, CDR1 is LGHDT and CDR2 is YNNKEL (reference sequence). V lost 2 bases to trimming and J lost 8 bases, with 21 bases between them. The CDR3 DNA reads TGTGCCAGCAGCCAAACCGGAAATCTAGCGTTGAGGGGGGAGCTGTTTTTT. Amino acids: CASSQTGNLALRGELFF.

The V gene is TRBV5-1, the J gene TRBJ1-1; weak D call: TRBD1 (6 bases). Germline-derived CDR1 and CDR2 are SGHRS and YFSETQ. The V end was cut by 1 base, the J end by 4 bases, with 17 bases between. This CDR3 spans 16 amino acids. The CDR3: CASSLQVGGAGTEAFF. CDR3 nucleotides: TGCGCCAGCAGCTTGCAGGTCGGGGGCGCGGGCACTGAAGCTTTCTTT. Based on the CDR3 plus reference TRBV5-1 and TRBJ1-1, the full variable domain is KAGVTQTPRYLIKTRGQQVTLSCSPISGHRSVSWYQQTPGQGLQFLFEYFSETQRNKGNFPGRFSGRQFSNSRSEMNVSTLELGDSALYLCASSLQVGGAGTEAFFGQGTRLTVV.

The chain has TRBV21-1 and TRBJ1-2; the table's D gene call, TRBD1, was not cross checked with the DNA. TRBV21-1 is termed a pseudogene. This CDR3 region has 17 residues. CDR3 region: CASRTILQGWGNYGYTF. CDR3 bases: TGTGCCAGCAGGACAATTCTCCAGGGTTGGGGTAACTATGGCTACACCTTC.

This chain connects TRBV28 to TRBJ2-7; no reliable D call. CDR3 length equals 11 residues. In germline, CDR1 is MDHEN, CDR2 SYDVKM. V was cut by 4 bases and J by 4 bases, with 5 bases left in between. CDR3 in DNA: TGTGCCAGCAGTTACCGGTACGAGCAGTACTTC. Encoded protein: CASSYRYEQYF.

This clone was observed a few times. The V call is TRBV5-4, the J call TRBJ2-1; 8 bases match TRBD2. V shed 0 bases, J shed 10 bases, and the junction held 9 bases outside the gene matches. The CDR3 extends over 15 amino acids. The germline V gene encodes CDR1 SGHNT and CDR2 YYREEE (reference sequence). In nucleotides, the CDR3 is TGTGCCAGCAGCTTGGGAGCGGGGGCCCCCCAGGAGCAGTTCTTC. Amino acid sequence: CASSLGAGAPQEQFF. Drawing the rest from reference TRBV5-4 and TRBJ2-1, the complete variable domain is ETGVTQSPTHLIKTRGQQVTLRCSSQSGHNTVSWYQQALGQGPQFIFQYYREEENGRGNFPPRFSGLQFPNYSSELNVNALELDDSALYLCASSLGAGAPQEQFFGPGTRLTVL.

CDR3: CASSDMGGTGGNEQFF. The CDR3 region has the DNA TGCGCCAGCAGTGATATGGGGGGGACAGGGGGCAATGAGCAGTTCTTC. V and J are TRBV10-1 and TRBJ2-1; TRBD1 matches 11 bases. The CDR3 contains 16 residues. Unmatched junction bases numbered 7, after V lost 3 bases and J lost 6 bases. Looked up from germline, CDR1 is WNHNN and CDR2 is SYGVQD (reference sequence).

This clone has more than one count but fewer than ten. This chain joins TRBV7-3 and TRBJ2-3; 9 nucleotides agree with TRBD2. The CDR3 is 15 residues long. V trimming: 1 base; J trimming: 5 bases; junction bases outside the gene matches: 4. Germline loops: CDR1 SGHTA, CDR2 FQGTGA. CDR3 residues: CASSLSGGVLDTQYF. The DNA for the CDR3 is TGTGCCAGCAGCTTAAGCGGGGGGGTTTTAGATACGCAGTATTTT.